Shown below are 29 T cell receptor beta chains from a single sample sequenced in a study of blood T cells in healthy people across ages. Using a J-beta primer mix together with a sample-barcoded 5' primer, a second PCR was run for roughly 6 to 12 cycles. TCRdb re-called the 5' RACE reads through MiXCR, storing one row per CDR3 protein. The data show about 780,000 distinct CDR3 sequences, 60% to 80% seen once. Specimen: blood. The origin of the receptors is a man aged 30 to 45 in good health.

The rearrangement links TRBV12-3 or TRBV12-4 to TRBJ1-1; a possible D gene is TRBD1 (5 bases). The CDR3 has 10 residues. Trimming left V 10 bases short and J 7 bases short, with 10 bases between. The CDR3 DNA sequence: TGTGCCACCCGGGGCGGTGAAGCTTTCTTT. It yields the protein CATRGGEAFF.

The CDR3 DNA sequence: TGTGCCAGCAGTTCCACCCCACCTGGACGGCTGCGTTACAATGAGCAGTTCTTC. Protein: CASSSTPPGRLRYNEQFF. This sequence joins TRBV28 and TRBJ2-1; D uncertain. Trimming pared 4 bases from V and 4 bases from J, leaving 23 bases between. Germline assignment: CDR1 MDHEN and CDR2 SYDVKM. The CDR3 sequence is 18 residues long.

This chain links TRBV6-1 with TRBJ1-5; 7 bases line up with TRBD1. V shed 6 bases and J 6 bases; nucleotides not matched to a gene: 11. The V gene's germline CDR1 is MNHNS and CDR2 SASEGT. The CDR3 is 15 amino acids. CDR3 region: CASSPSTGEGQPQHF. The DNA of the CDR3 is TGTGCCAGCAGCCCTTCCACAGGGGAGGGTCAGCCCCAGCATTTT.

To note about this clonotype: A read error is possible here, since a much larger clone lies one base away. The rearrangement links TRBV20-1 to TRBJ2-7; 11 bases map to TRBD1. The germline V gene has CDR1 DFQATT and CDR2 SNEGSKA (reference sequence). This CDR3 has 13 amino acids. V gave up 4 bases and J gave up 3 bases; unmatched junction bases: 2. CDR3 residues: CSAKGTGGYEQYF. CDR3 DNA: TGCAGTGCTAAGGGGACAGGGGGCTACGAGCAGTACTTC.

This clonotype was seen a few times. The chain recombines TRBV12-3 or TRBV12-4 with TRBJ1-2; TRBD1 is a possible D gene (6 bases). The CDR3 runs to 17 residues. With 8 bases removed from V and 5 bases from J, the gap between germline ends came to 27 bases. CDR3 nucleotide sequence: TGTGCCAGCGAAGGAGAGTCCCGGGACATATCCCAGTATGGCTACACCTTC. It translates to CASEGESRDISQYGYTF.

This clonotype has only one observation. The V call is TRBV6-5, the J call TRBJ2-7; possibly TRBD1 for D (6 bases). The CDR3 runs 14 residues. Germline CDR1 MNHEY, CDR2 SVGAGI. V lost 0 bases and J 4 bases, leaving 10 bases between the germline ends. The CDR3 sequence is CASSYSEGEYEQYF. The CDR3 coding sequence is TGTGCCAGCAGTTACTCTGAGGGGGAGTACGAGCAGTACTTC.

The chain joins TRBV27 to TRBJ2-7; the D gene is possibly TRBD2 (6 bases). Germline CDR1 and CDR2: MNHEY and SMNVEV (reference sequence). Trimming left V 2 bases short and J 7 bases short, with 12 bases between. This CDR3 has 13 residues. As DNA, the CDR3 is TGTGCCAGCAGTTTAGGGGGGTTGGGGGAGCAGTACTTC. It specifies CASSLGGLGEQYF.

This chain uses TRBV29-1 with TRBJ2-5; 10 positions agree with TRBD2. The CDR3 totals 14 residues. Per germline, CDR1 SQVTM and CDR2 ANQGSEA. V lost 6 bases to trimming and J lost 1 base; unmatched junction nucleotides: 5. The chain's CDR3 is CSVRPSGGQETQYF. The CDR3, as DNA: TGCAGCGTGCGGCCTAGCGGGGGCCAAGAGACCCAGTACTTC.

The chain recombines TRBV28 with TRBJ2-1, with 15 nucleotides matching TRBD2. This CDR3 is 16 amino acids long. The V gene's germline CDR1 is MDHEN and CDR2 SYDVKM. The trim removed 7 bases at V and 9 bases at J, leaving 10 bases unmatched. The CDR3 DNA reads TGTGCCAGCATATCATGGACTAGCGGGGGGGCATTTGAGCAGTTCTTC. It codes for CASISWTSGGAFEQFF.

The chain joins TRBV7-2 to TRBJ1-2, with unresolved D. Germline values: CDR1 SGHTA, CDR2 FQGNSA. CDR3 size: 16 residues. The ends were cut back, 5 bases at V and 2 bases at J, with 18 bases in the middle. In DNA, the CDR3 is TGTGCCAGCAGCGCCCGGGTGGAGGTGGGGAACTATGGCTACACCTTC. It specifies CASSARVEVGNYGYTF.

The chain combines TRBV7-9 with TRBJ1-6, with 10 bases lining up with TRBD1. CDR3 size: 15 residues. V shed 5 bases, J shed 10 bases, and the junction held 8 bases outside the gene matches. In germline, CDR1 is SEHNR, CDR2 FQNEAQ (reference sequence). In nucleotides, the CDR3 is TGTGCCAGCAGCGGGACAGGGGCCCACGGGTCACCCCTCCACTTT. This gives the protein CASSGTGAHGSPLHF.

J is TRBJ1-2 and V is TRBV28; 8 bases are shared with TRBD1. Losses at the gene ends were 5 bases for V and 7 bases for J; bases not matched to a gene: 3. Germline values: CDR1 MDHEN, CDR2 SYDVKM. This CDR3 is built from 12 residues. The CDR3 protein is CASSQGARGYTF. CDR3 DNA: TGTGCCAGCAGTCAGGGGGCGCGTGGCTACACCTTC.

This rearrangement joins TRBV20-1 to TRBJ2-5; TRBD2 matches 7 bases. The ends lost 5 bases at V and 3 bases at J; junction bases unmatched: 6. Germline V gives CDR1 DFQATT, CDR2 SNEGSKA (reference sequence). The CDR3 loop spans 13 amino acids. CDR3 in amino acids: CSAVPGGEETQYF. CDR3 sequence (DNA): TGCAGTGCTGTACCTGGGGGGGAAGAGACCCAGTACTTC.

This clonotype was picked up many times. The gene calls are TRBV3-1 and TRBJ2-5, with 7 positions matching TRBD2. With V trimmed by 4 bases and J by 1 base, 6 bases remained unmatched. Germline CDR1 is LGHDT and CDR2 is YNNKEL (reference sequence). The CDR3 is 15 amino acids. The CDR3 DNA follows: TGTGCCAGCAGCCCCTTGGGGGGGTTCCAAGAGACCCAGTACTTC. Encoded protein: CASSPLGGFQETQYF.

This clonotype was seen a few times. The chain couples TRBV14 to TRBJ1-6, with D perhaps TRBD1 (6 bases). V was clipped by 2 bases and J by 7 bases, with 12 bases between them. This CDR3 region has 15 residues. Looked up from germline, CDR1 is SGHDN and CDR2 is FVKESK. The CDR3 sequence is CASSQLDRRNSPLHF. In DNA form, the CDR3 reads TGTGCCAGCAGCCAATTAGACAGGAGAAATTCACCCCTCCACTTT. The full variable domain, its missing parts supplied by reference TRBV14 and TRBJ1-6, is EAGVTQFPSHSVIEKGQTVTLRCDPISGHDNLYWYRRVMGKEIKFLLHFVKESKQDESGMPNNRFLAERTGGTYSTLKVQPAELEDSGVYFCASSQLDRRNSPLHFGNGTRLTVT.

Comments on this clonotype: This could be a read error, since a much larger clone is one nucleotide away. This chain connects TRBV3-1 to TRBJ2-2; 7 nucleotides agree with TRBD1. In germline, CDR1 is LGHDT, CDR2 YNNKEL (reference sequence). The CDR3 sequence is 16 residues long. V shed 4 bases, J shed 0 bases, and the junction held 5 bases outside the gene matches. In DNA form, the CDR3 reads TGTGCCAGCAGCCGACAGACAGGGCCGAACACCGGGGAGCTGTTTTTT. Translation: CASSRQTGPNTGELFF.

This clonotype was counted a few times. This chain joins TRBV15 and TRBJ1-5, with D hard to call. The CDR3 has 12 residues. Trimming took off 3 bases at V and 5 bases at J, with 5 bases between the two ends. Germline-derived CDR1 and CDR2 are LNHNV and YYDKDF (reference sequence). CDR3 DNA: TGTGCCACCAGCAGCCCACATCAGCCCCAGCATTTT. Amino acids: CATSSPHQPQHF. Drawing the rest from reference TRBV15 and TRBJ1-5, the complete variable domain is DAMVIQNPRYQVTQFGKPVTLSCSQTLNHNVMYWYQQKSSQAPKLLFHYYDKDFNNEADTPDNFQSRRPNTSFCFLDIRSPGLGDTAMYLCATSSPHQPQHFGDGTRLSIL.

The chain employs TRBV12-3 or TRBV12-4 and TRBJ2-7, with D hard to call. Trimming cost V 1 base and J 2 bases, with 6 bases left between them. CDR3 length: 13 amino acids. The CDR3 region is CASSLGKPYEQYF. CDR3 in DNA: TGTGCCAGCAGTTTAGGGAAACCCTACGAGCAGTACTTC.

This clonotype was counted once. This chain links TRBV6-2 or TRBV6-3 with TRBJ2-4; D unresolved. The end of the DNA aligns better with TRBJ2-7, so the J call may be wrong. Germline-derived CDR1 and CDR2 are MNHEY and SVGEGT. The CDR3 extends over 13 amino acids. This chain's CDR3 is CASSWGSMYEQYF. CDR3 coding DNA: TGTGCCAGCAGTTGGGGATCGATGTACGAGCAGTACTTC.

This chain links TRBV28 with TRBJ2-7, with D perhaps matching TRBD1 or TRBD2 (5 bases each). Per the germline V gene, CDR1 is MDHEN and CDR2 is SYDVKM. The CDR3 has 14 amino acids. The V and J ends lost 6 bases and 6 bases respectively, with 18 bases between them. The CDR3 nucleotides are TGTGCCAGCAGAAACGACGGACGGGGCCGCGAGCAGTACTTC. Encoded protein: CASRNDGRGREQYF.

This clonotype was seen a few times. The chain has TRBV28 and TRBJ2-7, with D perhaps TRBD2 (6 bases). V gave up 8 bases and J gave up 0 bases, with 14 bases separating them. Germline CDR1 and CDR2: MDHEN and SYDVKM. The CDR3 loop spans 14 amino acids. CDR3 protein: CASSGDRGSYEQYF. CDR3 nucleotide sequence: TGTGCCAGCTCGGGGGACCGGGGCTCCTACGAGCAGTACTTC.

V usage is TRBV3-1 and J usage is TRBJ2-7; D is possibly TRBD2 (5 bases). With 0 bases removed from V and 7 bases from J, the gap between germline ends came to 10 bases. Per germline, CDR1 LGHDT and CDR2 YNNKEL (reference sequence). CDR3 size: 13 residues. CDR3 sequence: CASSQDHPGEQYF. The CDR3 DNA sequence: TGTGCCAGCAGCCAAGATCACCCGGGAGAGCAGTACTTC.

The chain is built from TRBV20-1 and TRBJ1-6; no clear D. CDR1 is DFQATT, CDR2 SNEGSKA, per germline (reference sequence). The CDR3 has 15 residues. Trimming cost V 1 base and J 0 bases, with 7 bases left between them. Here the CDR3 DNA reads TGCAGTGCTAGAGCGCCGAGCTCCTATAATTCACCCCTCCACTTT. It codes for CSARAPSSYNSPLHF.

V gene TRBV29-1 combines with J gene TRBJ1-5; D remains ambiguous. Germline V lookup: CDR1 SQVTM, CDR2 ANQGSEA. This CDR3 has 14 amino acids. Trimming took 8 bases from V and 2 from J, leaving 16 bases between them. The chain's CDR3 is CSPNPNPGNQPQHF. CDR3 in DNA: TGCAGCCCTAACCCTAACCCGGGCAATCAGCCCCAGCATTTT.

The V gene is TRBV9, the J gene TRBJ1-2; 7 bases match TRBD1. There are 14 residues in the CDR3. The germline V gene encodes CDR1 SGDLS and CDR2 YYNGEE. Losses at the gene ends were 3 bases for V and 8 bases for J; bases not matched to a gene: 10. CDR3 in amino acids: CASSAGGGGSGYTF. As DNA, the CDR3 is TGTGCCAGCAGCGCTGGGGGAGGGGGCAGCGGCTACACCTTC.

Concerning this clonotype itself: Mismatch with germline at one junction end may stem from a read error. The chain uses TRBV29-1 and TRBJ2-5; possible D gene TRBD2, 7 bases. The CDR3 spans 14 residues. Germline lookup yields CDR1 SQVTM and CDR2 ANQGSEA. In DNA, the CDR3 is TGCAGCGCTGAAGCTGGGGAGGGGGGAGAGACCCAGTACTTC. Protein sequence: CSAEAGEGGETQYF.

This clonotype has just one count. The chain is built from TRBV11-3 and TRBJ2-5, with no clear D. V lost 2 bases and J 11 bases, leaving 15 bases between the germline ends. The CDR3 has 13 amino acids. Per the germline V gene, CDR1 is SGHNT and CDR2 is YENEEA. CDR3 protein: CASSLNRYNEQYF. Here the CDR3 DNA reads TGTGCCAGCAGCTTAAACAGATACAATGAGCAGTACTTC.

The chain combines TRBV12-3 or TRBV12-4 with TRBJ2-4; a weak D match, TRBD1 (6 bases). The J call may be wrong; the DNA end is better matched by TRBJ2-7. The CDR3 has 15 amino acids. CDR3: CASSLGKTGTYEQYF. In DNA form, the CDR3 reads TGTGCCAGCAGTTTAGGAAAGACAGGAACCTACGAGCAGTACTTC.

V gene TRBV20-1 combines with J gene TRBJ2-7; D perhaps matches TRBD2 (7 bases). Germline V gene data show CDR1 as DFQATT and CDR2 as SNEGSKA (reference sequence). The CDR3 runs 14 residues. The V end lost 5 bases, the J end lost 3 bases, and 17 bases lay between the germline ends. The CDR3 DNA follows: TGCAGTGCTGGCCGCCCAAGGGGGGGCTACGAGCAGTACTTC. Translated: CSAGRPRGGYEQYF.